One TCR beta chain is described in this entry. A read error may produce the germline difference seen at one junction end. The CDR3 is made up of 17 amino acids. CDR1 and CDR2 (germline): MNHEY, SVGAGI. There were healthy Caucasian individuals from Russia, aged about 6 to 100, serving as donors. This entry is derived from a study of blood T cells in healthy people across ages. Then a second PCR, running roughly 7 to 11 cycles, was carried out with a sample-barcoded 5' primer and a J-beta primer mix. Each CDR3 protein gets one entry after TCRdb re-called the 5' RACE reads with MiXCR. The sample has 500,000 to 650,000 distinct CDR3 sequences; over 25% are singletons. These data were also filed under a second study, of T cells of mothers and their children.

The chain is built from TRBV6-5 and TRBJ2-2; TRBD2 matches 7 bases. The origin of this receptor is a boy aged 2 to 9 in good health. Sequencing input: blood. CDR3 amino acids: CAGSYDSGREVTGELFF. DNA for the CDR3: TGTGCCGGCAGTTACGATTCAGGACGGGAGGTCACCGGGGAGCTGTTTTTT.